These 18 T cell receptor beta chains came from one sample sequenced in a study of cytomegalovirus exposure and HLA in healthy donors. Amplification used 60 Vbeta primers and 13 Jbeta primers. Repertoires were generated with immunoSEQ multiplex PCR, while TCRdb's copy carries only in-frame clones and drops some. The table records some 170,000 clones, approximately 72% of them present only once. Source material: PBMCs. These receptors were obtained from a human donor in good health.

The J gene is TRBJ1-3, the V gene TRBV7-9, with D unresolved. The CDR3 runs to 13 residues. CDR1 SEHNR and CDR2 FQNEAQ come from the germline V gene (reference sequence). V was trimmed by 1 base and J by 4 bases, leaving 5 bases between them. The chain's CDR3 is CASSLVEGNTIYF. CDR3 nucleotide sequence: TGTGCCAGCAGCTTAGTCGAGGGAAACACCATATATTTT.

J is TRBJ2-5 and V is TRBV7-2; 7 bases match TRBD2. V trimming: 5 bases; J trimming: 5 bases; junction bases outside the gene matches: 8. The CDR3 contains 14 residues. Germline assignment: CDR1 SGHTA and CDR2 FQGNSA. The CDR3 is CASSPPGRWETQYF. In DNA, the CDR3 is TGTGCCAGCAGCCCTCCCGGGAGGTGGGAGACCCAGTACTTC.

V usage is TRBV4-1 and J usage is TRBJ2-7, with 12 bases aligning to TRBD2. This CDR3 contains 16 residues. The germline V gene encodes CDR1 MGHRA and CDR2 YSYEKL. The V gene end was trimmed by 4 bases and the J gene end by 0 bases; junction bases not matched to a gene: 4. The CDR3 protein is CASSRTSGGNSYEQYF. The CDR3 bases are TGCGCCAGCAGCCGAACTAGCGGGGGGAACTCCTACGAGCAGTACTTC.

The chain carries TRBV7-9 and TRBJ1-5; D call uncertain. CDR1 and CDR2 from the germline V gene are SEHNR and FQNEAQ (reference sequence). This CDR3 region has 14 residues. V dropped 5 bases and J dropped 4 bases, with 12 bases sitting between them. Here the CDR3 reads CASSINGNNQPQHF. The CDR3 DNA is TGTGCCAGCAGCATAAACGGGAATAATCAGCCCCAGCATTTT.

The chain uses TRBV5-1 and TRBJ2-3; D is unclear. V dropped 4 bases and J dropped 1 base, with 13 bases sitting between them. This CDR3 has 15 amino acids. Germline CDR1 and CDR2: SGHRS and YFSETQ. In nucleotides, the CDR3 is TGCGCCAGCAGCCCCCTGAACGGTGGCACAGATACGCAGTATTTT. Residues: CASSPLNGGTDTQYF. The full variable domain, with the rest looked up from reference TRBV5-1 and TRBJ2-3, is KAGVTQTPRYLIKTRGQQVTLSCSPISGHRSVSWYQQTPGQGLQFLFEYFSETQRNKGNFPGRFSGRQFSNSRSEMNVSTLELGDSALYLCASSPLNGGTDTQYFGPGTRLTVL.

The rearrangement joins TRBV21-1 to TRBJ1-1; the listed D gene, TRBD1, was not tested against the DNA. TRBV21-1 is a known pseudogene. CDR3 size: 15 residues. CDR3 protein: CASSKVPRLNTEAFF. The CDR3 DNA follows: TGTGCCAGCAGCAAAGTGCCCAGATTGAACACTGAAGCTTTCTTT.

V is TRBV19 and J is TRBJ2-6; D is ambiguous. The CDR3 is 14 amino acids. The germline V and J ends were trimmed by 5 bases and 0 bases, with 5 bases remaining between them. Germline CDR1 and CDR2: LNHDA and SQIVND (reference sequence). The CDR3 protein is CASSLSSGANVLTF. CDR3 DNA sequence: TGTGCCAGTAGTCTCAGCTCTGGGGCCAACGTCCTGACTTTC.

J is TRBJ2-3 and V is TRBV6-7; 8 bases line up with TRBD1. TRBV6-7 is classed as an ORF, of uncertain function. V shed 2 bases, J shed 6 bases, and the junction held 13 bases outside the gene matches. The CDR3 loop spans 17 amino acids. The CDR3 bases are TGTGCCAGCAGTTACCTCTGGGGCCCAGGGGGCTACGATACGCAGTATTTT. Its protein product is CASSYLWGPGGYDTQYF.

The V gene is TRBV5-4, the J gene TRBJ2-7; 10 bases match TRBD2. There are 15 residues in the CDR3. CDR1 and CDR2 from the germline V gene are SGHNT and YYREEE (reference sequence). V dropped 4 bases and J dropped 2; count of bases not matched to a gene: 6. As DNA, the CDR3 is TGTGCCAGCAGCAGTCAGAGCGGGGGGGCCTACGAGCAGTACTTC. Amino acids: CASSSQSGGAYEQYF. Full variable domain (rest looked up from reference TRBV5-4 and TRBJ2-7): ETGVTQSPTHLIKTRGQQVTLRCSSQSGHNTVSWYQQALGQGPQFIFQYYREEENGRGNFPPRFSGLQFPNYSSELNVNALELDDSALYLCASSSQSGGAYEQYFGPGTRLTVT.

Many counts were recorded for this clone. The chain joins TRBV7-9 to TRBJ2-7; D remains ambiguous. Between the trimmed V and J ends, which lost 4 bases and 6 bases, there was a span of 7 bases. The germline CDR1 and CDR2 sequences are SEHNR and FQNEAQ (reference sequence). The CDR3 runs 11 residues. Written as DNA, the CDR3 is TGTGCCAGCAGCTCTTTCGGCGAGCAGTACTTC. Translating gives CASSSFGEQYF. The full variable domain, rest sourced from reference TRBV7-9 and TRBJ2-7, is DTGVSQNPRHKITKRGQNVTFRCDPISEHNRLYWYRQTLGQGPEFLTYFQNEAQLEKSRLLSDRFSAERPKGSFSTLEIQRTEQGDSAMYLCASSSFGEQYFGPGTRLTVT.

The V gene is TRBV5-4, the J gene TRBJ2-3; the match to TRBD2 covers 7 bases. V was clipped by 3 bases and J by 3 bases; unmatched bases: 4. The CDR3 has 14 amino acids. The germline V gene encodes CDR1 SGHNT and CDR2 YYREEE (reference sequence). CDR3 protein: CASSSAGFTDTQYF. CDR3 in DNA: TGTGCCAGCAGCTCAGCGGGGTTTACAGATACGCAGTATTTT.

V usage is TRBV6-6 and J usage is TRBJ2-2, with TRBD1 matching over 8 bases. V trimming: 7 bases; J trimming: 4 bases; junction bases outside the gene matches: 8. Germline CDR1 and CDR2: MNHNY and SVGAGI (reference sequence). This CDR3 region has 15 residues. The CDR3 region is CASKPDRDGTGELFF. Written as DNA, the CDR3 is TGTGCCAGCAAGCCGGACAGGGACGGCACCGGGGAGCTGTTTTTT.

The chain joins TRBV2 to TRBJ2-7; 8 nucleotides align to TRBD2. This CDR3 has 16 amino acids. V was clipped by 4 bases and J by 2 bases; unmatched bases: 10. Germline CDR1 reads SNHLY; CDR2 reads FYNNEI. CDR3 protein: CASSGYGGASTYEQYF. The CDR3 DNA is TGTGCCAGCAGTGGGTACGGGGGGGCCTCAACCTACGAGCAGTACTTC.

J is TRBJ2-2 and V is TRBV7-9; the D gene is possibly TRBD2 (5 bases). The CDR3 totals 14 residues. Germline CDR1 is SEHNR and CDR2 is FQNEAQ (reference sequence). V was cut by 6 bases and J by 2 bases, with 10 bases left in between. For the CDR3, the DNA is TGTGCCAGCAGGAAGGACTTAAACACCGGGGAGCTGTTTTTT. Encoded protein: CASRKDLNTGELFF.

The V gene is TRBV5-6, the J gene TRBJ1-1; D possibly corresponds to TRBD1 (5 bases). Germline assignment: CDR1 SGHDT and CDR2 YYEEEE. The CDR3 runs to 13 residues. The V end was cut by 6 bases, the J end by 11 bases, with 20 bases between. CDR3: CASTPWPDIQAFF. As DNA, the CDR3 is TGTGCCAGCACCCCTTGGCCGGACATCCAGGCTTTCTTT.

This chain connects TRBV7-6 to TRBJ2-1; D gene uncertain. CDR3 length: 12 residues. CDR1 and CDR2 (germline): SGHVS, FNYEAQ. V was clipped by 1 base and J by 7 bases, with 5 bases between them. The CDR3 bases are TGTGCCAGCAGCTTAGACGGGAATGAGCAGTTCTTC. It specifies CASSLDGNEQFF.

The V call is TRBV15, the J call TRBJ1-2, with 7 bases lining up with TRBD1. J was trimmed by 3 bases and V by 8 bases; bases with no gene match: 6. Per the germline V gene, CDR1 is LNHNV and CDR2 is YYDKDF (reference sequence). The length of the CDR3 is 13 residues. Here the CDR3 reads CATQAGTDYGYTF. CDR3 DNA: TGTGCCACCCAAGCCGGGACAGACTATGGCTACACCTTC.

This chain connects TRBV11-3 to TRBJ1-6; D is unclear. V was shortened by 0 bases and J by 9 bases, with 6 bases between the two germline ends. The CDR3 is 13 amino acids. CDR1 is SGHNT, CDR2 YENEEA, per germline. The CDR3: CASSLDLSSPLHF. The CDR3 DNA follows: TGTGCCAGCAGCTTAGATCTAAGTTCACCCCTCCACTTT. Full variable domain (remainder filled in from reference TRBV11-3 and TRBJ1-6): EAGVVQSPRYKIIEKKQPVAFWCNPISGHNTLYWYLQNLGQGPELLIRYENEEAVDDSQLPKDRFSAERLKGVDSTLKIQPAELGDSAVYLCASSLDLSSPLHFGNGTRLTVT.